The 32 T cell receptor beta chains in this list originate from one sample, sequenced in a study of cytomegalovirus exposure and HLA in healthy donors. Repertoires were generated with immunoSEQ multiplex PCR, while TCRdb's copy carries only in-frame clones and drops some. Of under 200,000 clones in the sample, about 90% were seen once. The material sequenced was PBMCs. The receptors originated from a woman aged 25 to 39 in good health and CMV-seronegative.

The V and J genes are TRBV29-1 and TRBJ2-1; D not certain. The CDR3 consists of 14 residues. Germline CDR1 is SQVTM and CDR2 is ANQGSEA. The V end was cut by 3 bases, the J end by 9 bases, with 18 bases between. This CDR3 reads CSVDRVSPFGEQFF. The CDR3 DNA sequence: TGCAGCGTTGATCGGGTTAGTCCTTTTGGTGAGCAGTTCTTC.

The chain recombines TRBV5-6 with TRBJ2-5; no definite D call. Between the trimmed V and J ends, which lost 2 bases and 5 bases, there was a span of 7 bases. The CDR3 consists of 12 residues. CDR1 and CDR2 from the germline V gene are SGHDT and YYEEEE. CDR3 protein: CASSLTPETQYF. The CDR3 region has the DNA TGTGCCAGCAGCTTAACTCCGGAGACCCAGTACTTC.

The sample holds one count of this clone. J is TRBJ2-7 and V is TRBV4-3; TRBD1 is a possible D gene (6 bases). V was pared by 1 base and J by 4 bases, with 14 bases between. This CDR3 has 15 amino acids. Germline CDR1 is LGHNA and CDR2 is YSLEER. The chain's CDR3 is CASSQVFTGPYEQYF. The CDR3, as DNA: TGCGCCAGCAGCCAAGTGTTTACAGGGCCTTACGAGCAGTACTTC.

CDR3 sequence reads: CASSPGDKMSEQFF. Written as DNA, the CDR3 is TGCGCCAGCAGCCCCGGCGATAAGATGTCTGAGCAGTTCTTC. The rearrangement uses TRBV5-1 and TRBJ2-1; D gene unclear. CDR1 is SGHRS, CDR2 YFSETQ, per germline. The CDR3 covers 14 residues. V lost 4 bases and J 9 bases, leaving 17 bases between the germline ends.

The rearrangement links TRBV6-5 to TRBJ2-7, with D unresolved. The CDR3 is made up of 11 amino acids. The V end was cut by 8 bases, the J end by 6 bases, with 11 bases between. CDR1 is MNHEY, CDR2 SVGAGI, per germline. Here the CDR3 reads CASARDSEQYF. In DNA, the CDR3 is TGTGCCAGCGCCCGAGATTCCGAGCAGTACTTC.

This clone has just a few counts. The chain carries TRBV18 and TRBJ1-5; D might be TRBD1 (6 bases). V lost 3 bases and J 2 bases, leaving 14 bases between the germline ends. This CDR3 spans 16 amino acids. CDR1 is KGHSH, CDR2 LQKENI, per germline. The CDR3 coding sequence is TGTGCCAGCTCACCTCGACAGGCCCAGGGCAATCAGCCCCAGCATTTT. Amino acids: CASSPRQAQGNQPQHF. Supplemented by reference TRBV18 and TRBJ1-5, the full variable domain reads NAGVMQNPRHLVRRRGQEARLRCSPMKGHSHVYWYRQLPEEGLKFMVYLQKENIIDESGMPKERFSAEFPKEGPSILRIQQVVRGDSAAYFCASSPRQAQGNQPQHFGDGTRLSIL.

The chain couples TRBV11-2 to TRBJ1-6; 7 bases fit TRBD1. Looked up from germline, CDR1 is SGHAT and CDR2 is FQNNGV. The ends lost 2 bases at V and 6 bases at J; junction bases unmatched: 4. The CDR3 consists of 15 residues. The DNA of the CDR3 is TGTGCCAGCAGCTTACGGGACAGCGTTAATTCACCCCTCCACTTT. As protein: CASSLRDSVNSPLHF.

The chain is built from TRBV27 and TRBJ2-5; TRBD1 or TRBD2 may be the D gene (5 bases each). Per germline, CDR1 MNHEY and CDR2 SMNVEV (reference sequence). Trimming pared 3 bases from V and 4 bases from J, leaving 15 bases between. This CDR3 region has 15 residues. The CDR3 DNA sequence: TGTGCCAGCAGTTTGGCAGGGAGCATGGGAGAGACCCAGTACTTC. Protein product: CASSLAGSMGETQYF.

The rearrangement links TRBV7-7 to TRBJ2-7; TRBD1 or TRBD2 may be the D gene (5 bases each). Deletions cut 6 bases from V and 3 bases from J, with 12 bases between. Germline loops: CDR1 SSHAT, CDR2 FNYEAQ (reference sequence). The CDR3 is 13 amino acids. CDR3 bases: TGTGCCAGCAGTCCCGGGGCGGGCTACGAGCAGTACTTC. This gives the protein CASSPGAGYEQYF. Using reference TRBV7-7 and TRBJ2-7 for the parts outside the CDR3, the full variable domain is GAGVSQSPRYKVTKRGQDVTLRCDPISSHATLYWYQQALGQGPEFLTYFNYEAQPDKSGLPSDRFSAERPEGSISTLTIQRTEQRDSAMYRCASSPGAGYEQYFGPGTRLTVT.

V and J are TRBV5-6 and TRBJ2-2; D may be TRBD1 (6 bases). Germline CDR1 SGHDT, CDR2 YYEEEE. Trimming removed 4 bases at V and 7 bases at J, with 14 bases between. The CDR3 totals 14 residues. CDR3 in amino acids: CASSEDSPGGELFF. CDR3 bases: TGTGCCAGCAGCGAGGACAGTCCTGGCGGGGAGCTGTTTTTT.

CDR3: CASSPGTGVSEQYF. The CDR3 DNA follows: TGCGCCAGCAGCCCCGGGACAGGGGTAAGCGAGCAGTACTTC. The chain uses TRBV4-3 and TRBJ2-7; 10 positions match TRBD1. CDR1 and CDR2 (germline): LGHNA, YSLEER. The CDR3 covers 14 residues. V shed 4 bases, J shed 6 bases, and the junction held 6 bases outside the gene matches.

The chain uses TRBV28 and TRBJ2-5, with TRBD2 identical over 7 bases. V lost 6 bases and J lost 5; bases outside the gene matches: 9. The germline CDR1 and CDR2 sequences are MDHEN and SYDVKM. The CDR3 covers 14 residues. CDR3 DNA: TGTGCCAGCAGCTCAGCGGGGAGGAGGGAGACCCAGTACTTC. Its translation is CASSSAGRRETQYF.

The chain couples TRBV4-2 to TRBJ2-7; D may be TRBD1 (6 bases). Germline V lookup: CDR1 LGHNA, CDR2 YNFKEQ. The V gene lost 0 bases and the J gene lost 6 bases, with 9 bases spanning the gap. CDR3 length equals 13 residues. CDR3 sequence: CASSQDMGAEQYF. The DNA of the CDR3 is TGTGCCAGCAGCCAAGATATGGGGGCCGAGCAGTACTTC.

The chain carries TRBV19 and TRBJ2-7; 11 bases are shared with TRBD1. Per the germline V gene, CDR1 is LNHDA and CDR2 is SQIVND (reference sequence). J gave up 3 bases and V 1 base, and 2 bases lay outside the gene matches. The CDR3 loop spans 15 amino acids. DNA of the CDR3: TGTGCCAGTAGTATAGTGGGGACAGGGGGCTACGAGCAGTACTTC. As protein: CASSIVGTGGYEQYF.

CDR3 sequence reads: CASRDSLTYGYTF. The DNA of the CDR3 is TGTGCCAGTCGGGACAGCCTGACCTATGGCTACACCTTC. This rearrangement joins TRBV2 to TRBJ1-2, with 7 bases that match TRBD1. Germline values: CDR1 SNHLY, CDR2 FYNNEI. The CDR3 is 13 residues long. J gave up 4 bases and V 9 bases, and 8 bases lay outside the gene matches.

The chain carries TRBV7-8 and TRBJ1-1; D is undetermined. Trimming left V 4 bases short and J 7 bases short, with 13 bases between. Germline lookup yields CDR1 SGHVS and CDR2 FQNEAQ. CDR3 size: 13 residues. Written as DNA, the CDR3 is TGTGCCAGCAGCTCCTGGGCCGGCAGTGAAGCTTTCTTT. Protein sequence: CASSSWAGSEAFF.

This chain links TRBV5-1 with TRBJ1-1; D is uncertain. CDR3 length: 14 amino acids. Looked up from germline, CDR1 is SGHRS and CDR2 is YFSETQ. Trimming pared 2 bases from V and 4 bases from J, leaving 12 bases between. The CDR3 sequence is CASSFSDGATEAFF. CDR3 nucleotide sequence: TGCGCCAGCAGCTTTTCGGACGGAGCCACTGAAGCTTTCTTT.

This CDR3 is CASSLDRPRPQYF. The CDR3 DNA is TGTGCCAGCAGCTTGGACAGGCCAAGACCCCAGTACTTC. The J gene is TRBJ2-5, the V gene TRBV11-1; 7 bases align to TRBD1. The CDR3 has 13 amino acids. V was pared by 3 bases and J by 9 bases, with 7 bases of the junction left unmatched. Germline lookup yields CDR1 SGHAT and CDR2 FQDESV (reference sequence). Combining the CDR3 with reference TRBV11-1 and TRBJ2-5 gives the whole variable domain EAEVAQSPRYKITEKSQAVAFWCDPISGHATLYWYRQILGQGPELLVQFQDESVVDDSQLPKDRFSAERLKGVDSTLKIQPAELGDSAMYLCASSLDRPRPQYFGPGTRLLVL.

V is TRBV5-4 and J is TRBJ2-5; 9 positions agree with TRBD1. The CDR3 loop spans 14 amino acids. Trimming removed 4 bases from V and 5 bases from J; junction bases left unmatched: 6. Germline V gene data show CDR1 as SGHNT and CDR2 as YYREEE (reference sequence). This CDR3 reads CASSKITGGETQYF. The CDR3 region has the DNA TGTGCCAGCAGCAAAATAACAGGGGGCGAGACCCAGTACTTC.

Worth noting for this clone: At one end the junction does not follow the germline gene, possibly because of a read error. V and J are TRBV7-9 and TRBJ2-7; 9 nucleotides align to TRBD2. This CDR3 comprises 13 residues. Germline V gene sequence: CDR1 SEHNR, CDR2 FQNEAQ (reference sequence). The CDR3 sequence: CASSLAGRDEQYF. CDR3 DNA sequence: TGTGCCAGCAGCCTAGCGGGACGGGACGAGCAGTACTTC.

This sequence joins TRBV20-1 and TRBJ1-2; no reliable D call. This CDR3 has 11 residues. Trimming removed 5 bases from V and 4 bases from J, with 8 bases in between. Germline CDR1 is DFQATT and CDR2 is SNEGSKA (reference sequence). The CDR3 DNA is TGCAGTGCTGTGGCCTCCTATGGCTACACCTTC. Translating gives CSAVASYGYTF.

This sequence joins TRBV7-6 and TRBJ2-1; 9 bases map to TRBD1. Trimming removed 2 bases from V and 4 bases from J; junction bases left unmatched: 3. Germline CDR1 is SGHVS and CDR2 is FNYEAQ. This CDR3 has 15 residues. The CDR3 spells CASSLLGQGYNEQFF. The CDR3 nucleotides are TGTGCCAGCAGCTTACTAGGACAGGGGTACAATGAGCAGTTCTTC.

The chain combines TRBV27 with TRBJ1-2, with D tentatively TRBD1 (6 bases). Germline CDR1 reads MNHEY; CDR2 reads SMNVEV (reference sequence). Deletions cut 2 bases from V and 0 bases from J, with 7 bases between. The CDR3 is 14 amino acids. The CDR3 region is CASSLNRANYGYTF. The CDR3 nucleotides are TGTGCCAGCAGTTTAAACAGGGCTAACTATGGCTACACCTTC.

The CDR3 spells CASSSKGGAPNEKLFF. The CDR3 DNA follows: TGTGCCAGCAGCTCTAAGGGGGGGGCCCCTAATGAAAAACTGTTTTTT. The chain couples TRBV7-9 to TRBJ1-4; possibly TRBD1 for D (6 bases). Germline CDR1 and CDR2: SEHNR and FQNEAQ (reference sequence). CDR3 length: 16 residues. V was shortened by 4 bases and J by 3 bases, with 15 bases between the two germline ends.

The chain carries TRBV9 and TRBJ1-3; D not resolved. In germline, CDR1 is SGDLS, CDR2 YYNGEE. This CDR3 has 16 residues. Trimming took off 1 base at V and 0 bases at J, with 11 bases between the two ends. The CDR3 reads CASSVIESISGNTIYF. CDR3 coding DNA: TGTGCCAGCAGCGTAATAGAGTCGATCTCTGGAAACACCATATATTTT. Supplemented by reference TRBV9 and TRBJ1-3, the full variable domain reads DSGVTQTPKHLITATGQRVTLRCSPRSGDLSVYWYQQSLDQGLQFLIQYYNGEERAKGNILERFSAQQFPDLHSELNLSSLELGDSALYFCASSVIESISGNTIYFGEGSWLTVV.

The V call is TRBV9, the J call TRBJ2-1; D possibly uses TRBD1 or TRBD2 (6 bases each). V was cut by 7 bases and J by 9 bases, with 17 bases left in between. Germline CDR1 reads SGDLS; CDR2 reads YYNGEE. This CDR3 spans 13 amino acids. CDR3 sequence reads: CASETGASGEQFF. The DNA for the CDR3 is TGTGCCAGCGAAACGGGGGCCTCTGGTGAGCAGTTCTTC.

J is TRBJ2-1 and V is TRBV27, with a tentative D call TRBD1 (5 bases). Germline CDR1 reads MNHEY; CDR2 reads SMNVEV (reference sequence). The CDR3 extends over 16 amino acids. Deletions cut 5 bases from V and 5 bases from J, with 19 bases between. The CDR3 spells CASSILGLTGNNEQFF. For the CDR3, the DNA is TGTGCCAGCAGTATATTGGGGCTGACCGGAAACAATGAGCAGTTCTTC.

By its share, this clone is medium-sized (0.01 to 0.1%). The chain carries TRBV11-2 and TRBJ2-2; unclear D gene. Trimming shortened V by 0 bases and J by 3 bases, and 5 bases separated the two germline ends. This CDR3 has 14 residues. Per the germline V gene, CDR1 is SGHAT and CDR2 is FQNNGV. This CDR3 is CASSLEVHTGELFF. For the CDR3, the DNA is TGTGCCAGCAGCTTAGAAGTTCACACCGGGGAGCTGTTTTTT.

J is TRBJ1-5 and V is TRBV10-3; TRBD1 agrees at 7 bases. The CDR3 loop spans 14 amino acids. Trimming took 9 bases from V and 2 from J; bases not matched to a gene: 7. Germline V lookup: CDR1 ENHRY, CDR2 SYGVKD. The CDR3 nucleotides read TGTGCCATTAGACAGGGCGGAGGCAATCAGCCCCAGCATTTT. This codes for CAIRQGGGNQPQHF.

Note on this clone: Other DNA sequences in the sample encode the same CDR3. The chain combines TRBV6-1 with TRBJ2-1; D could derive from TRBD1 or TRBD2 (7 bases each). The length of the CDR3 is 15 residues. Germline V CDR1 and CDR2: MNHNS, SASEGT. Trimming took off 4 bases at V and 7 bases at J, with 17 bases between the two ends. The DNA for the CDR3 is TGTGCCAGCAGTGGTCAAAGGGGGCGGGGGAATGAGCAGTTCTTC. It translates to CASSGQRGRGNEQFF.

This chain connects TRBV6-5 to TRBJ2-4, with D perhaps being TRBD1 or TRBD2 (5 bases each). CDR3 length: 15 amino acids. CDR1 is MNHEY, CDR2 SVGAGI, per germline. Trimming took 6 bases from V and 0 from J, leaving 12 bases between them. The CDR3 DNA is TGTGCCAGCAGAGAGGGGCGAGTAGCCAAAAACATTCAGTACTTC. Residues: CASREGRVAKNIQYF.

The genes are TRBV27 and TRBJ2-3; D is ambiguous. The CDR3 is made up of 13 amino acids. Germline-derived CDR1 and CDR2 are MNHEY and SMNVEV (reference sequence). V lost 6 bases, J lost 3 bases, and 10 bases lay in between. In DNA, the CDR3 is TGTGCCAGCAGCCCAAGCGATACAGATACGCAGTATTTT. This translates into CASSPSDTDTQYF.